This T cell receptor (beta chain) was retrieved from a study of OX40 agonist ivuxolimab in advanced cancers. Study summary: Those enrolled were less than 85% male, with a mean age of 60 years and ages from about 20 to 80. Therapy given before enrollment (anti-PD-1, anti-PD-L1 or anti-CTLA-4) was allowed, and 40% had some.

The CDR3 length is 14 residues. Trimming took off 3 bases at V and 7 bases at J, with 15 bases between the two ends. The germline gives CDR1 MNHNS, CDR2 SASEGT. Findings and limits, study-wide: CD8+ T cells (on average) carried more expanded clones than CD4+ T cells.

As for this clone: The antigen remains undetermined.

Peripheral blood came from all dose cohorts at three timepoints. Measured with immunoSEQ multiplex PCR; TCRdb has only the in-frame clones, and not every one. The repertoire holds some 70,000 clones, 86% seen once, with 2.5% to 3% in the top ten. The TCR comes from an adult with an advanced solid tumor such as melanoma, head and neck, liver or kidney cancer. This sample comprised CD4+ or CD8+ T cells sorted from blood, obtained in a trial of the OX40 agonist ivuxolimab. The V and J genes are TRBV6-1 and TRBJ1-2, with a weak D call TRBD1 (5 bases). The CDR3 DNA follows: TGTGCCAGCAGTGAGGGGCAGCTGTCGGGTGGCTACACCTTC. It specifies CASSEGQLSGGYTF.